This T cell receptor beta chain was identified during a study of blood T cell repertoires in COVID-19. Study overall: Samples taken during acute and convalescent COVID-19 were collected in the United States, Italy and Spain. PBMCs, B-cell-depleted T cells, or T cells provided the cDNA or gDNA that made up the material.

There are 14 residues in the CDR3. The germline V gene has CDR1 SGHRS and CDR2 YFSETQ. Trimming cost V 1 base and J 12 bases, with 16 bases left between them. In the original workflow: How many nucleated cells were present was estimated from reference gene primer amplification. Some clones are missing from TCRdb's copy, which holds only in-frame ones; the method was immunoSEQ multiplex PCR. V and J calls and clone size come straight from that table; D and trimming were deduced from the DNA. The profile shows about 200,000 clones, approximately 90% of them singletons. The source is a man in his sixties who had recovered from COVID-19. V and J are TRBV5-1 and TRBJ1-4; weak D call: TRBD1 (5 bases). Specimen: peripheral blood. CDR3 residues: CASSLQGGAGELFF. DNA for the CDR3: TGCGCCAGCAGCTTGCAGGGCGGAGCTGGGGAACTGTTTTTT.